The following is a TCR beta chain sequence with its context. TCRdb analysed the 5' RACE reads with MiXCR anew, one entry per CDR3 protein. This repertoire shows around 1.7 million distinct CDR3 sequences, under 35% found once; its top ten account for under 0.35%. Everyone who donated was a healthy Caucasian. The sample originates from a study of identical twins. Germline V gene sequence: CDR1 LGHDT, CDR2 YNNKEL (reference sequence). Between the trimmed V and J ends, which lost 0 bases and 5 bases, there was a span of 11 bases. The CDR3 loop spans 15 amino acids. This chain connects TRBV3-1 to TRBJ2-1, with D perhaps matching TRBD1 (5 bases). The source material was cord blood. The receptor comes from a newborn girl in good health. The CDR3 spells CASSQEAGLHNEQFF. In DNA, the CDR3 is TGTGCCAGCAGCCAAGAAGCAGGGTTACACAATGAGCAGTTCTTC.